These 10 T cell receptor beta chains came from one sample sequenced in a study of Ad26.COV2.S vaccination and SARS-CoV-2 variants. Data came from immunoSEQ multiplex PCR; TCRdb stores just in-frame clones and leaves some out. The table shows 300,000 to 400,000 clones, with approximately 80% occurring only once. Treatment given: around 19 received Ad26.COV2.S at low or high dose, single or two shots; roughly five received placebo; per-sample allocation not given. Repertoires come from day 63 after the first vaccine or placebo injection. The sample consisted of peripheral blood, taken in a trial of Ad26.COV2.S vaccine versus placebo. These receptors came from a person between 18 and 59 years old who received the Ad26.COV2.S COVID-19 vaccine or a placebo.

The chain links TRBV28 to TRBJ1-1; the D gene is possibly TRBD1 (5 bases). V lost 2 bases and J lost 6, with 13 bases in between. There are 14 residues in the CDR3. Germline CDR1 reads MDHEN; CDR2 reads SYDVKM. The CDR3 here is CASSLAMEGPEAFF. The DNA of the CDR3 is TGTGCCAGCAGTTTAGCTATGGAGGGACCTGAAGCTTTCTTT.

In DNA, the CDR3 is TGCGCCAGCAGCTTGGAGACAGATACGCAGTATTTT. Encoded protein: CASSLETDTQYF. J is TRBJ2-3 and V is TRBV5-1; D remains ambiguous. There are 12 residues in the CDR3. The V end was cut by 0 bases, the J end by 3 bases, with 2 bases between. Germline V gene lookup returns CDR1 SGHRS and CDR2 YFSETQ.

The rearrangement joins TRBV9 to TRBJ1-3, with 7 nucleotides matching TRBD1. The CDR3 length is 16 residues. V was pared by 4 bases and J by 0 bases, with 7 bases of the junction left unmatched. CDR1 SGDLS and CDR2 YYNGEE come from the germline V gene. This chain's CDR3 is CASSIAGTASGNTIYF. DNA of the CDR3: TGTGCCAGCAGCATTGCCGGGACAGCCTCTGGAAACACCATATATTTT.

CDR3 DNA sequence: TGTGCCAGCAGCCCTAACAGCGCCACCACAGATACGCAGTATTTT. Translation gives CASSPNSATTDTQYF. V and J are TRBV7-9 and TRBJ2-3; D call uncertain. CDR1 is SEHNR, CDR2 FQNEAQ, per germline (reference sequence). V was pared by 5 bases and J by 2 bases, with 14 bases between. The CDR3 consists of 15 residues. The whole variable domain, remainder taken from reference TRBV7-9 and TRBJ2-3, is DTGVSQNPRHKITKRGQNVTFRCDPISEHNRLYWYRQTLGQGPEFLTYFQNEAQLEKSRLLSDRFSAERPKGSFSTLEIQRTEQGDSAMYLCASSPNSATTDTQYFGPGTRLTVL.

The V and J genes are TRBV6-4 and TRBJ2-4; D is perhaps TRBD2 (7 bases). Germline CDR1 MRHNA, CDR2 SNTAGT. Trimming stripped 1 base from V and 0 bases from J, with 19 bases between. This CDR3 region has 19 residues. CDR3 residues: CASSDWGGACSLAKNIQYF. The CDR3 bases are TGTGCCAGCAGTGACTGGGGGGGGGCTTGCTCTCTAGCCAAAAACATTCAGTACTTC.

The chain carries TRBV23-1 and TRBJ1-5; D call uncertain. TRBV23-1 is reported as an ORF; its role is uncertain. The V and J ends lost 6 bases and 7 bases respectively, with 10 bases between them. CDR3 length: 12 residues. The CDR3 here is CASSREYQPQHF. The CDR3, as DNA: TGCGCCAGCAGCCGTGAGTACCAGCCCCAGCATTTT.

This chain connects TRBV20-1 to TRBJ2-1; possibly TRBD2 for D (5 bases). CDR3 length: 15 amino acids. The V end was cut by 3 bases, the J end by 2 bases, with 14 bases between. In germline, CDR1 is DFQATT, CDR2 SNEGSKA (reference sequence). The CDR3 nucleotides are TGCAGTGCTAGTAGGGAGACGGTAACCTACAATGAGCAGTTCTTC. It yields the protein CSASRETVTYNEQFF.

The chain couples TRBV27 to TRBJ2-1; tentative D call: TRBD2 (5 bases). This CDR3 contains 16 residues. Germline values: CDR1 MNHEY, CDR2 SMNVEV (reference sequence). The V and J ends lost 0 bases and 2 bases respectively, with 11 bases between them. This CDR3 is CASSLSSGFPYNEQFF. The CDR3 DNA follows: TGTGCCAGCAGTTTATCGTCGGGGTTTCCCTACAATGAGCAGTTCTTC.

This clone was picked up one time. The V gene is TRBV2, the J gene TRBJ2-5, with D tentatively TRBD2 (8 bases). The V and J ends lost 8 bases and 3 bases respectively, with 19 bases between them. CDR1 is SNHLY, CDR2 FYNNEI, per germline. The CDR3 consists of 15 residues. The CDR3 sequence is CASPPGGRGEETQYF. The CDR3 DNA follows: TGTGCCAGCCCTCCAGGGGGGCGGGGGGAAGAGACCCAGTACTTC.

The chain is built from TRBV9 and TRBJ1-2, with 7 bases that match TRBD1. Trimming removed 0 bases from V and 3 bases from J; junction bases left unmatched: 5. The CDR3 has 15 amino acids. CDR1 SGDLS and CDR2 YYNGEE come from the germline V gene. CDR3 nucleotides: TGTGCCAGCAGCGTAGAAGGAGGGGGCTACTATGGCTACACCTTC. Translation gives CASSVEGGGYYGYTF. Full variable domain (missing parts from reference TRBV9 and TRBJ1-2): DSGVTQTPKHLITATGQRVTLRCSPRSGDLSVYWYQQSLDQGLQFLIQYYNGEERAKGNILERFSAQQFPDLHSELNLSSLELGDSALYFCASSVEGGGYYGYTFGSGTRLTVV.